These 22 T cell receptor beta chains share one sample of origin, sequenced in a study of PD-L1 blockade in urothelial cancer (dated by TCRdb to 2016 to 2017). Interpreted using the paper, the time point label stands for: pretreatment peripheral blood. Library generation was performed with the immunoSEQ multiplex PCR assay. In TCRdb, the immuneACCESS table is reduced to in-frame sequences with V and J assigned. These tables do not hold every clone; where another copy was compared, an unresolved V gene accounts for under half, and the others remain unexplained. Present in this sample are tens of thousands of clones, roughly 84% of which were seen just once. The top ten clones comprise approximately 9.2% of the sample. The specimen was PBMCs, collected around atezolizumab (anti-PD-L1) treatment. The source is a woman in her 70s with urothelial cancer.

The genes are TRBV5-4 and TRBJ2-3; 7 nucleotides align to TRBD2. The V gene's germline CDR1 is SGHNT and CDR2 YYREEE (reference sequence). The CDR3 has 15 amino acids. V shed 2 bases and J 2 bases; nucleotides not matched to a gene: 5. CDR3 sequence reads: CASSLSGGYTDTQYF. CDR3 DNA sequence: TGTGCCAGCAGCTTATCGGGGGGATACACAGATACGCAGTATTTT.

The chain is built from TRBV5-6 and TRBJ2-2, with D possibly TRBD1 on 5 matching bases. Germline V gene lookup returns CDR1 SGHDT and CDR2 YYEEEE. V shed 0 bases and J shed 0 bases, with 9 bases lying between them. The CDR3 loop spans 16 amino acids. CDR3 in DNA: TGTGCCAGCAGCTTGGATACAGGAACGAACACCGGGGAGCTGTTTTTT. Its protein is CASSLDTGTNTGELFF.

This chain joins TRBV9 and TRBJ1-1, with D maybe TRBD1 (5 bases). V shed 1 base and J shed 5 bases, with 9 bases lying between them. This CDR3 comprises 13 residues. Germline loops: CDR1 SGDLS, CDR2 YYNGEE. CDR3 sequence (DNA): TGTGCCAGCAGCGTAAATGGGGGGACTGAAGCTTTCTTT. The encoded protein is CASSVNGGTEAFF. The whole variable domain, filled in from reference TRBV9 and TRBJ1-1, reads DSGVTQTPKHLITATGQRVTLRCSPRSGDLSVYWYQQSLDQGLQFLIQYYNGEERAKGNILERFSAQQFPDLHSELNLSSLELGDSALYFCASSVNGGTEAFFGQGTRLTVV.

The CDR3 loop is CASSFGQGSSGYTF. The CDR3 nucleotides are TGTGCCAGCAGCTTCGGACAGGGATCTTCCGGCTACACCTTC. V and J are TRBV7-2 and TRBJ1-2, with TRBD1 matching 8 bases. V lost 3 bases and J lost 8; bases outside the gene matches: 8. The germline V gene has CDR1 SGHTA and CDR2 FQGNSA. The CDR3 has 14 residues.

The chain links TRBV30 to TRBJ1-5; D call uncertain. Trimming stripped 2 bases from V and 0 bases from J, with 8 bases between. Germline CDR1 GTSNPN, CDR2 SVGIG (reference sequence). CDR3 length: 14 amino acids. This CDR3 is CAWSSGNSNQPQHF. CDR3 DNA sequence: TGTGCCTGGAGTTCCGGGAATAGCAATCAGCCCCAGCATTTT.

The chain combines TRBV4-1 with TRBJ1-4; 9 positions agree with TRBD1. V was pared by 4 bases and J by 7 bases, with 7 bases of the junction left unmatched. CDR1 and CDR2 from the germline V gene are MGHRA and YSYEKL. The CDR3 is made up of 15 amino acids. The CDR3 here is CASSLGQGNLEKLFF. The CDR3 DNA follows: TGCGCCAGCAGCCTGGGACAGGGTAACCTTGAAAAACTGTTTTTT.

This clone was counted a few times. The chain joins TRBV19 to TRBJ2-2; 7 bases line up with TRBD1. CDR1 and CDR2 from the germline V gene are LNHDA and SQIVND (reference sequence). The CDR3 has 15 residues. The ends lost 4 bases at V and 5 bases at J; junction bases unmatched: 7. The CDR3 region has the DNA TGTGCCAGTAGTAAGACAGGGATTGGGACCGGGGAGCTGTTTTTT. Encoded protein: CASSKTGIGTGELFF.

The V and J genes are TRBV19 and TRBJ2-1; TRBD2 agrees at 7 bases. The trim removed 1 base at V and 8 bases at J, leaving 14 bases unmatched. This CDR3 contains 17 residues. Germline loops: CDR1 LNHDA, CDR2 SQIVND (reference sequence). In DNA, the CDR3 is TGTGCCAGTAGTATAGGGGGGGGACCCCCAAGGGTCGATGAGCAGTTCTTC. It yields the protein CASSIGGGPPRVDEQFF. The full variable domain, with the rest looked up from reference TRBV19 and TRBJ2-1, is DGGITQSPKYLFRKEGQNVTLSCEQNLNHDAMYWYRQDPGQGLRLIYYSQIVNDFQKGDIAEGYSVSREKKESFPLTVTSAQKNPTAFYLCASSIGGGPPRVDEQFFGPGTRLTVL.

The chain couples TRBV29-1 to TRBJ2-1; 10 bases map to TRBD2. Germline values: CDR1 SQVTM, CDR2 ANQGSEA. CDR3 length: 22 amino acids. The trim removed 2 bases at V and 6 bases at J, leaving 28 bases unmatched. The CDR3 reads CSVEQPEGRGLAPGRLSNEQFF. CDR3 bases: TGCAGCGTTGAACAACCCGAAGGTAGGGGACTAGCGCCTGGCAGGCTCTCCAATGAGCAGTTCTTC.

J is TRBJ2-3 and V is TRBV5-1; D is possibly TRBD1 (5 bases). Trimming removed 1 base from V and 4 bases from J, with 10 bases in between. Germline-derived CDR1 and CDR2 are SGHRS and YFSETQ. The CDR3 extends over 14 amino acids. CDR3 protein: CASSLRSGSDTQYF. The CDR3 region has the DNA TGCGCCAGCAGCTTGAGGTCAGGGTCAGATACGCAGTATTTT.

This clone was seen once. The CDR3 DNA follows: TGTGCCAGCAGCCCCCGTAGAGGAGCCGCTAGCACAGATACGCAGTATTTT. Protein sequence: CASSPRRGAASTDTQYF. The chain links TRBV5-6 to TRBJ2-3; D gene ambiguous. Trimming cost V 4 bases and J 0 bases, with 18 bases left between them. This CDR3 comprises 17 residues. In germline, CDR1 is SGHDT, CDR2 YYEEEE.

The gene calls are TRBV10-1 and TRBJ2-7; D gene uncertain. Germline V lookup: CDR1 WNHNN, CDR2 SYGVQD (reference sequence). The V end lost 4 bases, the J end lost 4 bases, and 14 bases lay between the germline ends. CDR3 length: 14 residues. The DNA of the CDR3 is TGCGCCAGCAGTGCACAGCTGGGTGGGTACGAGCAGTACTTC. This encodes CASSAQLGGYEQYF.

The chain recombines TRBV19 with TRBJ2-1, with D perhaps matching TRBD2 (6 bases). This CDR3 is 14 amino acids long. Germline V gene sequence: CDR1 LNHDA, CDR2 SQIVND (reference sequence). With 2 bases removed from V and 5 bases from J, the gap between germline ends came to 10 bases. CDR3 DNA sequence: TGTGCCAGTAGTATATTAGCGGCCGACAATGAGCAGTTCTTC. Its translation is CASSILAADNEQFF.

The chain combines TRBV5-4 with TRBJ1-2, with TRBD1 matching over 9 bases. The V gene end was trimmed by 9 bases and the J gene end by 3 bases; junction bases not matched to a gene: 15. CDR1 and CDR2 from the germline V gene are SGHNT and YYREEE (reference sequence). This CDR3 is built from 16 residues. CDR3 sequence (DNA): TGTGCCACCCACTTTGCCGGGACAGGGTTCGACTATGGCTACACCTTC. It codes for CATHFAGTGFDYGYTF.

The gene calls are TRBV4-3 and TRBJ1-2, with 7 positions matching TRBD1. The junction had 7 bases not matched to a gene; V was cut back by 1 base and J by 2 bases. Germline assignment: CDR1 LGHNA and CDR2 YSLEER. The CDR3 has 16 residues. As DNA, the CDR3 is TGCGCCAGCAGCCAAGCCAGGGGGTTTTCAAACTATGGCTACACCTTC. Its translation is CASSQARGFSNYGYTF.

The V and J genes are TRBV28 and TRBJ1-2; 7 bases are a match to TRBD1. Germline CDR1 is MDHEN and CDR2 is SYDVKM. The V segment lost 3 bases and the J segment 7 bases; nucleotides outside the gene matches: 8. The CDR3 sequence is 14 residues long. Here the CDR3 DNA reads TGTGCCAGCAGTTTGAAAGGGTACAGGGGTGGCTACACCTTC. Protein product: CASSLKGYRGGYTF.

This chain uses TRBV5-1 with TRBJ1-1, with D unresolved. V was trimmed by 0 bases and J by 1 base, leaving 10 bases between them. The CDR3 contains 15 residues. Germline lookup yields CDR1 SGHRS and CDR2 YFSETQ. CDR3 DNA sequence: TGCGCCAGCAGCTTGGTCGCCAGGAAGAACACTGAAGCTTTCTTT. Translated: CASSLVARKNTEAFF.

The rearrangement links TRBV5-1 to TRBJ1-2; 9 bases fit TRBD1. This CDR3 region has 14 residues. Germline V gene sequence: CDR1 SGHRS, CDR2 YFSETQ. The trim removed 4 bases at V and 5 bases at J, leaving 6 bases unmatched. The CDR3 reads CASSEGQGEYGYTF. CDR3 nucleotide sequence: TGCGCCAGCAGCGAGGGACAGGGCGAATATGGCTACACCTTC.

V is TRBV11-2 and J is TRBJ1-2; TRBD1 is a possible D gene (5 bases). Between the trimmed V and J ends, which lost 4 bases and 4 bases, there was a span of 19 bases. The germline V gene has CDR1 SGHAT and CDR2 FQNNGV. This CDR3 region has 16 residues. Here the CDR3 DNA reads TGTGCCAGCAGCTCACTGGCCGGGGGGTACGGCTATGGCTACACCTTC. This translates into CASSSLAGGYGYGYTF.

CDR3 DNA: TGCGCCAGCAGCCACCTACTCGGGGGGGAGACAGATACGCAGTATTTT. Translation gives CASSHLLGGETDTQYF. The V gene is TRBV4-3, the J gene TRBJ2-3, with 8 bases that match TRBD2. The CDR3 sequence is 16 residues long. Germline CDR1 is LGHNA and CDR2 is YSLEER. Trimming took 3 bases from V and 3 from J; bases not matched to a gene: 8.

This chain joins TRBV20-1 and TRBJ2-1; D gene unclear. The CDR3 extends over 11 amino acids. Trimming took 3 bases from V and 8 from J, leaving 8 bases between them. From germline, CDR1 is DFQATT and CDR2 SNEGSKA (reference sequence). CDR3 loop: CSASQSDEQFF. CDR3 sequence (DNA): TGCAGTGCTAGCCAGTCCGATGAGCAGTTCTTC.

This clone has only one observation. V usage is TRBV2 and J usage is TRBJ2-7; 9 bases agree with TRBD2. The CDR3 loop spans 17 amino acids. The germline CDR1 and CDR2 sequences are SNHLY and FYNNEI. V lost 0 bases and J lost 3; bases outside the gene matches: 9. In DNA form, the CDR3 reads TGTGCCAGCAGTGAAGCGCTTGCGACTAGCGGTTACTACGAGCAGTACTTC. This gives the protein CASSEALATSGYYEQYF.